These T cell receptor beta chains were read from a single sample in a study of CD8 T cells in Susac syndrome. TCRdb re-called the immunoSEQ multiplex PCR reads with MiXCR, one entry per CDR3 protein. In the table there are some 170,000 distinct CDR3 sequences, about 94% of which are singletons. Sequencing was carried out using CD4+ T cells from PBMCs. These receptors came from a human donor in good health. Both conserved end residues are part of each CDR3. A D gene is named only where the DNA matches it firmly. Expanded clones are given a class, and other clones once, few, many or no size at all.

once	TRBV6-5	NA	TRBJ2-2	CASTRGADTGELFF	TGTGCCAGCACACGGGGAGCAGACACCGGGGAGCTGTTTTTT
NA	TRBV15	NA	TRBJ2-2	CATSRDKITGELFF	TGTGCCACCAGCCGGGACAAAATCACCGGGGAGCTGTTTTTT
NA	TRBV18	NA	TRBJ2-4	CASSATGENIQYF	TGTGCCAGCTCAGCAACAGGAGAAAACATTCAGTACTTC
NA	TRBV24-1	NA	TRBJ2-2	CATSRQPGDTGELFF	TGTGCCACCAGTCGACAGCCGGGGGACACCGGGGAGCTGTTTTTT
once	TRBV7-8	NA	TRBJ2-7	CASSPRGSSGEQYF	TGTGCCAGCAGCCCAAGGGGGTCTAGCGGCGAGCAGTACTTC
NA	TRBV20-1	NA	TRBJ1-5	CSALQGRRGEPQHF	TGCAGTGCTTTACAGGGTCGGCGGGGGGAGCCCCAGCATTTT
NA	TRBV7-9	NA	TRBJ2-5	CASSLGGDGLETQYF	TGTGCCAGCAGCTTAGGAGGGGACGGCTTAGAGACCCAGTACTTC
NA	TRBV4-3	NA	TRBJ2-3	CASSQEGWRDTQYF	TGCGCCAGCAGCCAAGAAGGATGGAGGGATACGCAGTATTTT
NA	TRBV6-6	TRBD1	TRBJ2-7	CASSYGTGYYEQYF	TGTGCCAGCAGTTACGGGACAGGGTACTACGAGCAGTACTTC
NA	TRBV5-8	NA	TRBJ1-5	CASTTRSNQPQHF	TGTGCCAGCACTACAAGGAGCAATCAGCCCCAGCATTTT
NA	TRBV29-1	NA	TRBJ1-1	CSVGTSGSSEAFF	TGCAGCGTTGGGACCTCGGGATCTTCTGAAGCTTTCTTT
NA	TRBV6-2/TRBV6-3	TRBD2	TRBJ2-7	CASSPRSGESVEQYF	TGTGCCAGCAGTCCCCGAAGCGGGGAAAGCGTCGAGCAGTACTTC
NA	TRBV20-1	TRBD2	TRBJ2-4	CSARRLAGVGKNIQYF	TGCAGTGCTAGACGGCTAGCGGGAGTAGGCAAAAACATTCAGTACTTC
NA	TRBV29-1	TRBD2	TRBJ2-1	CSVERLLAEYNEQFF	TGCAGCGTTGAGAGGTTACTAGCGGAGTACAATGAGCAGTTCTTC
NA	TRBV30	NA	TRBJ2-5	CAWKSTRETQYF	TGTGCCTGGAAATCGACCAGGGAGACCCAGTACTTC
NA	TRBV4-3	TRBD2	TRBJ2-1	CASSTRASGAPGSYNEQFF	TGCGCCAGCAGCACGCGGGCTAGCGGGGCACCAGGGTCCTACAATGAGCAGTTCTTC
NA	TRBV20-1	TRBD1	TRBJ1-5	CSAPHRGDQPQHF	TGCAGTGCTCCTCACAGGGGCGACCAGCCCCAGCATTTT
NA	TRBV20-1	NA	TRBJ2-1	CSATFGGGLFF	TGCAGTGCTACTTTCGGAGGAGGGTTGTTCTTC
NA	TRBV20-1	TRBD1	TRBJ1-2	CRAPSDRVGYGYTF	TGCAGGGCCCCCTCTGACAGGGTCGGCTATGGCTACACCTTC
NA	TRBV6-2/TRBV6-3	TRBD1	TRBJ1-2	CASSYSYRGKGYTF	TGTGCCAGCAGTTACTCGTACAGGGGGAAAGGCTACACCTTC
NA	TRBV30	TRBD2	TRBJ2-7	CAWSVRGDEQYF	TGTGCCTGGAGTGTACGGGGGGACGAGCAGTACTTC
NA	TRBV28	NA	TRBJ2-5	CASSFAGRQETQYF	TGTGCCAGCAGTTTCGCAGGACGCCAAGAGACCCAGTACTTC
once	TRBV9	TRBD2	TRBJ2-5	CASSGVAGVQETQYF	TGTGCCAGCAGCGGTGTAGCGGGAGTACAAGAGACCCAGTACTTC
NA	TRBV6-2/TRBV6-3	TRBD2	TRBJ2-7	CASRKTSGTSSYEQYF	TGTGCCAGCAGGAAGACTAGCGGGACGTCGTCCTACGAGCAGTACTTC
NA	TRBV30	NA	TRBJ1-3	CAWSVPVLSGNTIYF	TGTGCCTGGAGTGTACCTGTCCTCTCTGGAAACACCATATATTTT
NA	TRBV27	NA	TRBJ2-6	CASNSAGAGANVLTF	TGTGCCAGCAATTCGGCAGGGGCTGGGGCCAACGTCCTGACTTTC
NA	TRBV6-2/TRBV6-3	TRBD1	TRBJ1-1	CASSYSNQGARFTTEAFF	TGTGCCAGCAGTTACTCGAACCAGGGGGCGAGGTTTACCACTGAAGCTTTCTTT
NA	TRBV9	TRBD1	TRBJ2-6	CASSVFRTGFGANVLTF	TGTGCCAGCAGCGTGTTCAGGACAGGGTTTGGGGCCAACGTCCTGACTTTC
NA	TRBV30	NA	TRBJ2-7	CAWGEGASYEQYF	TGTGCCTGGGGGGAGGGGGCGTCCTACGAGCAGTACTTC
NA	TRBV29-1	NA	TRBJ1-1	CSGGGGVGNTEAFF	TGCAGCGGGGGAGGAGGGGTAGGGAACACTGAAGCTTTCTTT
NA	TRBV4-2	TRBD1	TRBJ2-7	CASSQGLTGGPYEQYF	TGTGCCAGCAGCCAAGGGTTGACAGGGGGACCTTACGAGCAGTACTTC
once	TRBV18	TRBD2	TRBJ2-5	CASSPSSGRETQYF	TGTGCCAGCTCACCGAGTAGCGGGAGAGAGACCCAGTACTTC
NA	TRBV9	TRBD1	TRBJ1-4	CASSVDPQGDEKLFF	TGTGCCAGCAGCGTAGATCCACAGGGGGATGAAAAACTGTTTTTT
few	TRBV30	NA	TRBJ2-7	CAFTGKGYEQYF	TGTGCCTTTACAGGGAAAGGGTACGAGCAGTACTTC
NA	TRBV3-1	NA	TRBJ1-2	CASSQGTLYGYTF	TGTGCCAGCAGCCAAGGAACTCTATATGGCTACACCTTC
NA	TRBV6-2/TRBV6-3	TRBD2	TRBJ2-7	CASSEALAESYEQYF	TGTGCCAGCAGTGAGGCACTAGCGGAGTCCTACGAGCAGTACTTC
NA	TRBV12-3/TRBV12-4	NA	TRBJ2-1	CASSSGLANYDNEQFF	TGTGCCAGCAGTTCGGGTCTAGCCAATTACGACAATGAGCAGTTCTTC
once	TRBV3-1	NA	TRBJ2-3	CASSHTGVDTQYF	TGTGCCAGCAGCCATACGGGAGTAGATACGCAGTATTTT
NA	TRBV27	NA	TRBJ2-7	CASSLYPSYEQYF	TGTGCCAGCAGTTTATACCCTAGCTACGAGCAGTACTTC
NA	TRBV30	TRBD2	TRBJ2-7	CAWRTGLAGIYEQYF	TGTGCCTGGAGGACAGGACTAGCGGGAATATACGAGCAGTACTTC
few	TRBV14	NA	TRBJ1-1	CASSRGLNTEAFF	TGTGCCAGCAGCCGAGGGTTGAACACTGAAGCTTTCTTT